A selection of T cell receptor beta chains follows, all from one sample in a study of blood T cells in healthy people across ages. Using its own MiXCR run on the 5' RACE reads, TCRdb lists one record per CDR3 protein. The table includes over 1,500,000 distinct CDR3 sequences, roughly 43% detected once. The specimen sequenced was blood. The receptors derive from a human donor in good health. CDR3s include the opening cysteine and the closing phenylalanine or tryptophan. Fields, in order: V gene, J gene, D gene, clone size, CDR3 DNA, CDR3 protein. D genes are given only for firm matches. Some rows mark clone size as missing; the rest say once, few, many or name a class of expanded clone.

>TRBV7-6|TRBJ2-3|TRBD2|.
TGTGCCAGCAGCTTAAGCGGGGGAGTTCCTGGAGATACGCAGTATTTT
CASSLSGGVPGDTQYF
>TRBV9|TRBJ2-3|.|many
TGTGCCAGCAGCGTAGAACGGATGAGTCTAGGTGTAGATACGCAGTATTTT
CASSVERMSLGVDTQYF
>TRBV7-3|TRBJ1-1|.|few
TGTGCCAGCAGCTTCTCCACGATTGGCACTGAAGCTTTCTTT
CASSFSTIGTEAFF
>TRBV28|TRBJ1-1|.|.
TGTGCCAGCAGTCGAAGGGGACGATCGAACACTGAAGCTTTCTTT
CASSRRGRSNTEAFF
>TRBV5-1|TRBJ1-6|.|.
TGCGCCAGCCAGCTCTCCTATAATTCACCCCTCCACTTT
CASQLSYNSPLHF
>TRBV6-1|TRBJ1-4|.|.
TGTGCCAGCAGCTTGAACTATTATGAAAAACTGTTTTTT
CASSLNYYEKLFF
>TRBV9|TRBJ2-3|TRBD2|few
TGTGCCAGCAGCGTGGGGGGGTTGTCAGATACGCAGTATTTT
CASSVGGLSDTQYF
>TRBV6-6|TRBJ1-4|.|.
TGTGCCAGCAGTTACTATCGGGCAACTAATGAAAAACTGTTTTTT
CASSYYRATNEKLFF
>TRBV7-2|TRBJ2-1|TRBD2|few
TGTGCCAGCAGCCCCCGGGGGGGGATACTCGTGGAGCAGTTCTTC
CASSPRGGILVEQFF
>TRBV7-8|TRBJ1-1|.|many
TGTGCCAGCAGCTTAGAGAGGGGAAGTCCTGAAGCTTTCTTT
CASSLERGSPEAFF
>TRBV28|TRBJ1-6|.|few
TGTGCCAGCAGTTTATCAGGCGATTCACCCCTCCACTTT
CASSLSGDSPLHF
>TRBV7-9|TRBJ2-3|.|.
TGTGCCAGCAGCTTATCTAGGTTGGATACGCAGTATTTT
CASSLSRLDTQYF
>TRBV19|TRBJ1-5|.|.
TGTGCCAGTAGTATGACCGCAGGGGTTAGCAATCAGCCCCAGCATTTT
CASSMTAGVSNQPQHF
>TRBV7-2|TRBJ1-2|.|.
TGTGCCAGCAGCAGACTGTGGGGCTACACCTTC
CASSRLWGYTF
>TRBV4-1|TRBJ2-1|.|.
TGCGCCAGCAGCCAAGGCTTAACGGGGTCTCCCTACAATGAGCAGTTCTTC
CASSQGLTGSPYNEQFF
>TRBV9|TRBJ2-1|TRBD1|.
TGTGCCAGCAGCCTTCCCCGGGACAGGGGGCAGGGTGAGCAGTTCTTC
CASSLPRDRGQGEQFF